This is a list of T cell receptor beta chains from one sample in a study of T cell responses to AZD1222 COVID-19 vaccine. Libraries were prepared by immunoSEQ multiplex PCR; TCRdb keeps only in-frame clonotypes and omits some of them. The table for this sample gives about 140,000 clones. The sequencing input was peripheral blood. The receptors originated from an adult in good health. Each CDR3 is given without its conserved first and last residue.

TRBJ2-3	TRBV9	ASSVGWGSGGTDTQY
TRBJ1-2	TRBV7-9	ASSLGDRASYGYT
TRBJ2-7	TRBV11-3	ASSPRGASYEQY
TRBJ1-5	TRBV12-3/TRBV12-4	ASSFGLGQPQH
TRBJ1-5	TRBV19	ASSTTTTLNQPQH
TRBJ2-5	TRBV2	ASSDERGVQETQY
TRBJ2-7	TRBV6-5	ASSYRDTYEQY
TRBJ1-1	TRBV5-6	ASSFPGGNTEAF
TRBJ1-1	TRBV29-1	SVVRGQTEAF
TRBJ1-2	TRBV11-3	ASSLRQNYGYT
TRBJ1-5	TRBV18	ASSPRGEDNQPQH
TRBJ1-3	TRBV6-6	ASSYSKQGKINTIY
TRBJ1-4	TRBV6-5	ASRRALGEKLF
TRBJ1-4	TRBV19	ASMERDLNEKLF
TRBJ2-1	TRBV5-6	ASSLFDRGSYNEQF
TRBJ1-1	TRBV9	ASGQMNTEAF
TRBJ2-2	TRBV5-4	ASSFDLVHGGELF
TRBJ1-3	TRBV7-2	ASSLWGRDGNTIY
TRBJ1-2	TRBV5-1	ASSLGGPRGGYT
TRBJ1-1	TRBV19	ASRRPYPGTEAF
TRBJ2-3	TRBV30	AWSGRSTRQY
TRBJ1-3	TRBV19	ASSIDWAGTIY
TRBJ1-1	TRBV30	AWNGGYTEAF
TRBJ1-6	TRBV24-1	ATSDLQTGANNSPLH
TRBJ2-3	TRBV5-5	ASSLGSTDTQY
TRBJ2-7	TRBV11-1	ASSPRTGLNEQY
TRBJ2-1	TRBV6-2/TRBV6-3	ASSYGPEQF
TRBJ2-2	TRBV18	ASSPGRDTGELF
TRBJ1-5	TRBV28	ASSLARAHNQPQH
TRBJ1-6	TRBV12-5	ASGLEVSPLH
TRBJ1-1	TRBV4-1	ASSQDGHPGAF
TRBJ2-1	TRBV5-1	ASSLVVSLNEQF
TRBJ2-5	TRBV6-2/TRBV6-3	ASSLIAGETQY
TRBJ1-6	TRBV7-3	ASNKTGRFPYNSPLH
TRBJ1-1	TRBV29-1	SAPGMNTEAF
TRBJ1-1	TRBV11-3	ASSPRDRGLTEAF
TRBJ2-5	TRBV11-2	ASSQRGAGGQETQY
TRBJ1-3	TRBV14	ASSQIFSGNTIY
TRBJ2-5	TRBV5-4	ASSFGQKETQY
TRBJ2-1	TRBV7-3	ASSQTSGGQF
TRBJ1-6	TRBV28	ASSSPAGASPLH
TRBJ2-2	TRBV5-6	ASSLYRTSGGITGELF
TRBJ1-2	TRBV5-1	ASSLGLDSRYGYT
TRBJ1-1	TRBV4-1	ASRSPGQGGTEAF
TRBJ1-6	TRBV9	ASSFRQGVHNSPLH
TRBJ1-3	TRBV5-1	ASSRFPPGNTIY
TRBJ1-6	TRBV5-6	ASSPVGWGPNSPLH
TRBJ2-1	TRBV15	ATSRDTGTIYNEQF
TRBJ1-2	TRBV24-1	ATSDEGAGYT
TRBJ1-6	TRBV21-1	ASSKWWNSPLH
TRBJ2-3	TRBV18	ASSPGQGMVNTQY
TRBJ1-6	TRBV6-5	ASGKSSYNSPLH